This T cell receptor (beta chain) derives from a study of shared clonotypes between healthy human individuals. For the study at large: Researchers assigned three CD4 naive, three CD4 memory, two CD8 naive and one CD8 memory plate to each donor.

Study-wide results and limits: Despite large depth, rarefaction showed incomplete sorted-subset sequencing.

The assay ran at deep level. Several immunoSEQ plates held equal portions of the genomic DNA taken from each subset. TCRdb keeps only in-frame clones here, not all; method: immunoSEQ multiplex PCR. The profile shows hundreds of thousands of clones, about 91% of them singletons. As for this clone: Antigen specificity is unknown.

CD8 cells regarded as naive lacked CD45RO, were positively chosen for CCR7, and omitted terminally differentiated effector memory CD45RA+ cells. Looked up from germline, CDR1 is PRHDT and CDR2 is FYEKMQ (reference sequence). The CDR3 covers 15 residues. J gave up 4 bases and V 3 bases, and 8 bases lay outside the gene matches. This sequence was found in a man aged 30 to 45 in good health. Sequencing was carried out using naive CD8+ T cells sorted from blood. This chain links TRBV13 with TRBJ2-7; 8 bases are shared with TRBD2. Here the CDR3 DNA reads TGTGCCAGCAGCTTCTCCAGCGGGAGTAGGTACGAGCAGTACTTC. Translating it yields CASSFSSGSRYEQYF.